The TCR beta chain described here comes from a study of blood T cells in healthy people across ages. The study's findings and limits: Age showed a roughly linear inverse relationship with TCR beta diversity per million T cells. The donors' CMV status was not determined, possibly confounding changes in expanded clonotypes. It was found that TCR beta diversity correlated strongly with the percentage of naive T cells.

Every sample had a minimum of 6.5 million PBMCs isolated. For the second PCR, which ran for about 6 to 12 cycles, a sample-barcoded 5' primer and a J-beta primer mix were used. TCRdb re-analysed the 5' RACE reads in MiXCR, keeping a single row per CDR3 protein. This sample has about 640,000 distinct CDR3 sequences, with 45% to 65% found just once. This CDR3 comprises 15 residues. J was trimmed by 5 bases and V by 0 bases; bases with no gene match: 5. Germline CDR1 and CDR2: ENHRY and SYGVKD. For this clonotype: Its antigen is still unknown.

What was sequenced was blood. The chain is built from TRBV10-3 and TRBJ2-5; TRBD1 agrees at 8 bases. The clonotype was recovered from a man aged 55-75 years in good health. The CDR3 here is CAISESVDRVETQYF. The CDR3 DNA sequence: TGTGCCATCAGTGAGTCGGTGGACAGGGTTGAGACCCAGTACTTC.